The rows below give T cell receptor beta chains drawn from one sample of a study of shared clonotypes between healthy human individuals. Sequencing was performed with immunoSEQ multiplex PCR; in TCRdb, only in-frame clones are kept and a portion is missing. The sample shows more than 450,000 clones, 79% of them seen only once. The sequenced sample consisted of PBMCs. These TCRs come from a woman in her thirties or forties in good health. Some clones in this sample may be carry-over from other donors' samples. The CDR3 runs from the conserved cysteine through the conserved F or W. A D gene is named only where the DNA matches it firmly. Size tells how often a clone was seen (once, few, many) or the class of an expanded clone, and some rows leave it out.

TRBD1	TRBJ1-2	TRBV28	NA	TGTGCCAGCAGTTCAGGGACAGCGACTTATGGCTACACCTTC	CASSSGTATYGYTF
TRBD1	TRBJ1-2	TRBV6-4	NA	TGTGCCAGCAGCGTCTTACAGGGGACCGGCTACACCTTC	CASSVLQGTGYTF
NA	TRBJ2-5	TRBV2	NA	TGTGCCAGCCGCTACCAAGAGACCCAGTACTTC	CASRYQETQYF
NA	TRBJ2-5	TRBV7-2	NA	TGTGCCAGCAGCCCAGCTTCCTCCATACAAGAGACCCAGTACTTC	CASSPASSIQETQYF
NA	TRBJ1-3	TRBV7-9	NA	TGTGCCAGCAGCTTACGGGATGTGAACACCATATATTTT	CASSLRDVNTIYF
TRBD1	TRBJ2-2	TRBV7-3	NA	TGTGCCAGCAGCTTACCCGTCCGGGACAGGGGCACCGGGGAGCTGTTTTTT	CASSLPVRDRGTGELFF
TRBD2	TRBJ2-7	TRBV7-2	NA	TGTGCCAGCAGCTTACGAGCGGGAGCTTTAGGAGAGCAGTACTTC	CASSLRAGALGEQYF
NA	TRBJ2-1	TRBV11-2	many	TGTGCCAGCAGCTTAGATCTAAGCGGGGAGCAGTTCTTC	CASSLDLSGEQFF
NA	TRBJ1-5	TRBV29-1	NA	TGCAGCGTTGTTACAGGAAATCAGCCCCAGCATTTT	CSVVTGNQPQHF
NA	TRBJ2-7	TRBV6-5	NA	TGTGCCAGCACTTCTAGTAACGAGCAGTACTTC	CASTSSNEQYF
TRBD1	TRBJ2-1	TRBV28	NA	TGTGCCAGCAGTTTATACCAGGGGGTACGCCATGAGCAGTTCTTC	CASSLYQGVRHEQFF
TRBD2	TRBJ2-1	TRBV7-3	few	TGTGCCAGCAGCTCCCAAGGGACTAGCGTGTTCTTC	CASSSQGTSVFF
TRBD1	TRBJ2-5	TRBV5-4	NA	TGTGCCAGCAAGAGGACAGGGGAAACACAAGAGACCCAGTACTTC	CASKRTGETQETQYF
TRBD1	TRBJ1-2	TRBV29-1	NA	TGCAGCGTGAGGGACAGCAACTATGGCTACACCTTC	CSVRDSNYGYTF
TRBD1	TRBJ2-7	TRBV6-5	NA	TGTGCCAGCAGTTACCGCTACAACAGGGGGCTCAACGAGCAGTACTTC	CASSYRYNRGLNEQYF
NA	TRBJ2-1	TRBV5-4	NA	TGTGCCAGCAGCTTGGGCCACGACCTTTACAATGAGCAGTTCTTC	CASSLGHDLYNEQFF
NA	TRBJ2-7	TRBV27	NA	TGTGCCAGCAGTTTAGGTCGGGGATCCTACGAGCAGTACTTC	CASSLGRGSYEQYF
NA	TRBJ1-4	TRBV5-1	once	TGTGCCAGCAGCTTGCGTGCCGGCGGAAAACTGTTTTTT	CASSLRAGGKLFF
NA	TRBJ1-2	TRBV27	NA	TGTGCCAGCTCTCCCCAATTAGACGGCTATGGCTACACCTTC	CASSPQLDGYGYTF
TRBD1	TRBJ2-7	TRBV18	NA	TGTGCCAGCTCACCCGTGGGGGCAGGACAGGCGGTCGAGCAGTACTTC	CASSPVGAGQAVEQYF
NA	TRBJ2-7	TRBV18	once	TGTGCCAGCTCACTCATGACGCGGCAGGGCTACGAGCAGTACTTC	CASSLMTRQGYEQYF
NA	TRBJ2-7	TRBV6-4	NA	TGTGCCAGCAGTGCTACCTCCGGGTACGAGCAGTACTTC	CASSATSGYEQYF
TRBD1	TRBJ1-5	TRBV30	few	TGTGCCTGGAGCGGGGACAGGACAGGGATAAGAGGAGGTCAGCCCCAGCATTTT	CAWSGDRTGIRGGQPQHF
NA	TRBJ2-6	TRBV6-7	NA	TGTGCCAGCAGTGCCACCTCGCGTAGTCGGGCCAACGTCCTGACTTTC	CASSATSRSRANVLTF
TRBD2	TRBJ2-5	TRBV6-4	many	TGTGCCAGCAGTCTCTTAGCGGGAGCCCAAGAGACCCAGTACTTC	CASSLLAGAQETQYF
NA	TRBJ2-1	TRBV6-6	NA	TGTGCCAGCACCCCGGGGCAGGGTAGGCAGTTCTTC	CASTPGQGRQFF
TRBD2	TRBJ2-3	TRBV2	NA	TGTGCCAGCACCCAGGATAGCGGGAGTTCAGATACGCAGTATTTT	CASTQDSGSSDTQYF
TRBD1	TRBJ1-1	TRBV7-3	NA	TGTGCCAGCAGCCCGACAGGGGGCTACACTGAAGCTTTCTTT	CASSPTGGYTEAFF
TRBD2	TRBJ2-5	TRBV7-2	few	TGTGCCAGCAGCCCTACTAGCGGCCTACAAGAGACCCAGTACTTC	CASSPTSGLQETQYF
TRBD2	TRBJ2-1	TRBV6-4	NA	TGTGCCCTTTACCAGGCGGGAGGGCCTCATTTCGTCAATGAGCAGTTCTTC	CALYQAGGPHFVNEQFF
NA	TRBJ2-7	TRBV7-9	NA	TGTGCCAGCAGCCCATCAGCTCTCCCTACCTACGAGCAGTACTTC	CASSPSALPTYEQYF
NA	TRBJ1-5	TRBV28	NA	TGTGCCAGCACCAGCTGGCAGACAGCCGACGGCAATCAGCCCCAGCATTTT	CASTSWQTADGNQPQHF
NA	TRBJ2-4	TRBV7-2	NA	TGTGCCAGCAGTACACCAGCCGGGGCCAACACTAGCCAAAACATTCAGTACTTC	CASSTPAGANTSQNIQYF
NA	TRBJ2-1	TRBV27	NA	TGTGCCAGCAGTTTAGGAGGGAGGTCCTACAATGAGCAGTTCTTC	CASSLGGRSYNEQFF
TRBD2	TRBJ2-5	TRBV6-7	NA	TGTGCCAGCTGGGGGGCGAGCGGGAGTCGGAAGACCCAGTACTTC	CASWGASGSRKTQYF
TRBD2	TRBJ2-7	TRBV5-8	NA	TGTGCCAGCAGACTGGGACTAGCGGGAGTAAGGTACGAGCAGTACTTC	CASRLGLAGVRYEQYF
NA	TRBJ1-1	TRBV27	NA	TGTGCCAGCAGTTTATCCCTGACAGGGAACACTGAAGCTTTCTTT	CASSLSLTGNTEAFF
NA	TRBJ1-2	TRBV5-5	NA	TGTGCCAGCAGCTTGTTCGGGGGCGGCTACAACTATGGCTACACCTTC	CASSLFGGGYNYGYTF
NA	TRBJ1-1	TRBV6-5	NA	TGTGCCAGCAGTCCCCCCTGGGGGGGATGGACTGAAGCTTTCTTT	CASSPPWGGWTEAFF
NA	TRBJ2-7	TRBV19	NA	TGTGCCAGTAGTATAGTCGGGGCCTCCTACGAGCAGTACTTC	CASSIVGASYEQYF
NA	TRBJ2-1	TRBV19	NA	TGTGCCAGTAGTATAGGCTACACAAGGGGGCGGGGCAATGAGCAGTTCTTC	CASSIGYTRGRGNEQFF
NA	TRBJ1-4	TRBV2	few	TGTGCCAGCAGTGCCCAGGCCGGTGGTGAAAAACTGTTTTTT	CASSAQAGGEKLFF
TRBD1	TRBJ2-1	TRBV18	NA	TGTGCCAGCTCACCAGAGGCGCAGGGGGCAGGGGAGCAGTTCTTC	CASSPEAQGAGEQFF
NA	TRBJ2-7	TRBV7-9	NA	TGTGCCAGCAGCCCCGATGAGGGTGGCAGCTCCTACGAGCAGTACTTC	CASSPDEGGSSYEQYF
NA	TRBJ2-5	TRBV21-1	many	TGTGCCAGCAAAGCGGCCCAAGAGACCCAGTACTTC	CASKAAQETQYF
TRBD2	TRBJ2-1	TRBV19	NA	TGTGCCAGTAGTATGGTAGGACTAGTTAATGAGCAGTTCTTC	CASSMVGLVNEQFF
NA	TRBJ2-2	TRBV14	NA	TGTGCCAGCAGCCAAGTCTTGATCGGGGAGCTGTTTTTT	CASSQVLIGELFF
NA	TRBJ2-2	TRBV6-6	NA	TGTGCCAGCAGGGAGAGTGGGGCCGGGGAGCTGTTTTTT	CASRESGAGELFF
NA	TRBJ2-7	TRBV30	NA	TGTGCCTGGAGTGTATTGGCCAGGGACTACGAGCAGTACTTC	CAWSVLARDYEQYF
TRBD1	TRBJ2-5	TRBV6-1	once	TGTGCCAGCAGATTGGGACAGCAAGAGACCCAGTACTTC	CASRLGQQETQYF
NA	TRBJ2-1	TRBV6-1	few	TGTGCCAGCAGTGTCGGGCCAACCGGGCAGTTCTTC	CASSVGPTGQFF
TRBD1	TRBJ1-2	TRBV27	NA	TGTGCCAGCAGTTTAGGACGGACAGGGGGCAACTATGGCTACACCTTC	CASSLGRTGGNYGYTF
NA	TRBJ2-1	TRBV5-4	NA	TGTGCCAGCACCCCGGACCCCTCCTACAATGAGCAGTTCTTC	CASTPDPSYNEQFF
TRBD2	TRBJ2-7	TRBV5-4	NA	TGTGCCAGCAGCTCGACTAGCGGGATTGGGTACTTC	CASSSTSGIGYF
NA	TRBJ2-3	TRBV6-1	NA	TGTGCCAGCAGTGAATGGAACCCCGCAGATACGCAGTATTTT	CASSEWNPADTQYF
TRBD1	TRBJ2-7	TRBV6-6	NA	TGTGCCAGCAGAAAGACAGGGAGTGCCTACGAGCAGTACTTC	CASRKTGSAYEQYF
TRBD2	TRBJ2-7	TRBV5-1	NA	TGCGCCAGCAGCATACTAGCGGGAGAGGGCGAGCAGTACTTC	CASSILAGEGEQYF
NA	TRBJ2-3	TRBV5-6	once	TGTGCCAGCAGCTCTTCTCGCAGCACAGATACGCAGTATTTT	CASSSSRSTDTQYF
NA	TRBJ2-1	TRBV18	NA	TGTGCCAGCTCACCACCGGGGCTCAACAATGAGCAGTTCTTC	CASSPPGLNNEQFF